These 25 T cell receptor beta chains were all obtained from the same sample, sequenced in a study of OX40 agonist ivuxolimab in advanced cancers. Data came from immunoSEQ multiplex PCR; TCRdb stores just in-frame clones and leaves some out. This sample carries some 42,000 clones, 80% to 90% of them seen once, and the ten largest clones take about 4.3%. This specimen was CD4+ or CD8+ T cells sorted from blood, taken in a trial of the OX40 agonist ivuxolimab. The receptor set was obtained from an adult with an advanced solid tumor such as melanoma, head and neck, liver or kidney cancer.

The J gene is TRBJ2-1, the V gene TRBV30; 7 bases are a match to TRBD2. Trimming removed 1 base from V and 7 bases from J; junction bases left unmatched: 10. Germline V lookup: CDR1 GTSNPN, CDR2 SVGIG (reference sequence). The CDR3 is made up of 15 amino acids. The CDR3 region is CAWSGSAGGGNEQFF. Here the CDR3 DNA reads TGTGCCTGGAGTGGCTCCGCTGGGGGGGGGAATGAGCAGTTCTTC.

V usage is TRBV7-3 and J usage is TRBJ2-1; 7 bases agree with TRBD2. The J segment lost 4 bases and the V segment lost 1 base, leaving 1 base of the junction unmatched. Per germline, CDR1 SGHTA and CDR2 FQGTGA. The CDR3 covers 14 residues. The CDR3 sequence is CASSLSGGYNEQFF. CDR3 sequence (DNA): TGTGCCAGCAGCTTAAGCGGGGGTTACAATGAGCAGTTCTTC.

The gene calls are TRBV2 and TRBJ1-2; tentative D call: TRBD1 (5 bases). The V gene lost 5 bases and the J gene lost 5 bases, with 12 bases spanning the gap. CDR3 length: 13 amino acids. Looked up from germline, CDR1 is SNHLY and CDR2 is FYNNEI. CDR3 DNA sequence: TGTGCCAGCAGTCGCGACAGCCGGTATGGCTACACCTTC. Protein: CASSRDSRYGYTF. The whole variable domain, remainder taken from reference TRBV2 and TRBJ1-2, is EPEVTQTPSHQVTQMGQEVILRCVPISNHLYFYWYRQILGQKVEFLVSFYNNEISEKSEIFDDQFSVERPDGSNFTLKIRSTKLEDSAMYFCASSRDSRYGYTFGSGTRLTVV.

The sample holds one count of this clone. The chain employs TRBV19 and TRBJ2-2, with D possibly TRBD2 on 6 matching bases. The germline V and J ends were trimmed by 9 bases and 4 bases, with 15 bases remaining between them. This CDR3 comprises 14 residues. Per the germline V gene, CDR1 is LNHDA and CDR2 is SQIVND (reference sequence). The CDR3 nucleotides are TGTGCCAGCCGGACCAGGGAGGCCACCGGGGAGCTGTTTTTT. Its protein product is CASRTREATGELFF.

J is TRBJ2-7 and V is TRBV30; D is uncertain. V gave up 3 bases and J gave up 5 bases, with 8 bases separating them. Germline CDR1 reads GTSNPN; CDR2 reads SVGIG (reference sequence). The CDR3 is 11 amino acids. CDR3 sequence reads: CAWSQDNEQYF. The CDR3 bases are TGTGCCTGGAGCCAAGACAACGAGCAGTACTTC.

The chain has TRBV19 and TRBJ2-5; D is unclear. This CDR3 is 13 amino acids long. Germline V gene lookup returns CDR1 LNHDA and CDR2 SQIVND (reference sequence). The V gene lost 7 bases and the J gene lost 7 bases, with 16 bases spanning the gap. In DNA form, the CDR3 reads TGTGCCAGTAAAGAAAGGTTCTTGGGGACCCAGTACTTC. It encodes CASKERFLGTQYF.

The V call is TRBV19, the J call TRBJ2-5; TRBD2 aligns across 7 bases. The CDR3 extends over 13 amino acids. Germline V gives CDR1 LNHDA, CDR2 SQIVND (reference sequence). V shed 7 bases and J 4 bases; nucleotides not matched to a gene: 6. The chain's CDR3 is CASKSTGGETQYF. The CDR3 region has the DNA TGTGCCAGTAAATCAACGGGGGGAGAGACCCAGTACTTC. Full variable domain (rest looked up from reference TRBV19 and TRBJ2-5): DGGITQSPKYLFRKEGQNVTLSCEQNLNHDAMYWYRQDPGQGLRLIYYSQIVNDFQKGDIAEGYSVSREKKESFPLTVTSAQKNPTAFYLCASKSTGGETQYFGPGTRLLVL.

The chain employs TRBV4-3 and TRBJ1-2; 7 positions agree with TRBD1. Germline assignment: CDR1 LGHNA and CDR2 YSLEER. CDR3 length: 16 amino acids. Trimming at V came to 4 bases and at J to 2 bases, leaving 10 bases not matched to a gene. The CDR3 sequence: CASSLGPMGQNYGYTF. As DNA, the CDR3 is TGCGCCAGCAGCCTTGGGCCTATGGGACAGAACTATGGCTACACCTTC.

The chain is built from TRBV7-9 and TRBJ1-4; 8 positions match TRBD1. Losses at the gene ends were 2 bases for V and 7 bases for J; bases not matched to a gene: 6. The germline gives CDR1 SEHNR, CDR2 FQNEAQ (reference sequence). The CDR3 is made up of 15 amino acids. CDR3 amino acids: CASSLFGRGPEKLFF. The CDR3 DNA follows: TGTGCCAGCAGCTTATTCGGCAGGGGGCCTGAAAAACTGTTTTTT. Together with reference TRBV7-9 and TRBJ1-4, the CDR3 gives the full variable domain: DTGVSQNPRHKITKRGQNVTFRCDPISEHNRLYWYRQTLGQGPEFLTYFQNEAQLEKSRLLSDRFSAERPKGSFSTLEIQRTEQGDSAMYLCASSLFGRGPEKLFFGSGTQLSVL.

V gene TRBV6-1 combines with J gene TRBJ2-7; TRBD1 matches 11 bases. Germline V gene lookup returns CDR1 MNHNS and CDR2 SASEGT. V lost 8 bases to trimming and J lost 6 bases; unmatched junction nucleotides: 6. The CDR3 covers 13 residues. CDR3 residues: CASSWTGGSEQYF. The CDR3 DNA is TGTGCCAGCTCATGGACAGGGGGCTCCGAGCAGTACTTC.

The chain uses TRBV19 and TRBJ2-2; D remains ambiguous. Trimming stripped 5 bases from V and 0 bases from J, with 7 bases between. Germline CDR1 reads LNHDA; CDR2 reads SQIVND (reference sequence). CDR3 length equals 14 residues. The DNA for the CDR3 is TGTGCCAGTAGTGCCACTACGAACACCGGGGAGCTGTTTTTT. Translated: CASSATTNTGELFF.

V usage is TRBV29-1 and J usage is TRBJ1-5; TRBD1 matches at 9 bases. The V gene's germline CDR1 is SQVTM and CDR2 ANQGSEA. CDR3 length equals 14 residues. J gave up 4 bases and V 6 bases, and 7 bases lay outside the gene matches. The CDR3 here is CSVSTGGGNQPQHF. CDR3 DNA sequence: TGCAGCGTCAGTACAGGGGGCGGGAATCAGCCCCAGCATTTT.

This clone was seen a handful of times. The V gene is TRBV19, the J gene TRBJ1-6; 9 positions match TRBD1. Germline CDR1 reads LNHDA; CDR2 reads SQIVND (reference sequence). Trimming removed 9 bases from V and 7 bases from J; junction bases left unmatched: 7. The CDR3 loop spans 14 amino acids. The CDR3 DNA reads TGTGCCAGCAGAGGGACAGGGAGGAATTCACCCCTCCACTTT. This sequence encodes CASRGTGRNSPLHF.

The chain carries TRBV10-3 and TRBJ2-6; D ambiguous. The CDR3 has 15 amino acids. Trimming stripped 6 bases from V and 2 bases from J, with 11 bases between. Germline V gene sequence: CDR1 ENHRY, CDR2 SYGVKD. The CDR3 spells CAISRLRAGANVLTF. CDR3 in DNA: TGTGCCATCAGCAGGCTGAGAGCTGGGGCCAACGTCCTGACTTTC.

This chain links TRBV6-1 with TRBJ2-7, with D uncertain. The CDR3 sequence is 13 residues long. Germline V gene lookup returns CDR1 MNHNS and CDR2 SASEGT. V was pared by 7 bases and J by 5 bases, with 15 bases between. CDR3 nucleotides: TGTGCCAGCAATAGACCGGTTCCGGACGAGCAGTACTTC. Protein product: CASNRPVPDEQYF.

V is TRBV5-1 and J is TRBJ1-1; 7 bases map to TRBD1. The V segment lost 3 bases and the J segment 3 bases; nucleotides outside the gene matches: 5. This CDR3 has 14 residues. Per germline, CDR1 SGHRS and CDR2 YFSETQ. This CDR3 is CASSWRQGDTEAFF. CDR3 nucleotides: TGCGCCAGCAGCTGGCGACAGGGAGACACTGAAGCTTTCTTT.

The rearrangement links TRBV7-3 to TRBJ2-3; D uncertain. Trimming pared 3 bases from V and 5 bases from J, leaving 9 bases between. The CDR3 has 13 residues. Looked up from germline, CDR1 is SGHTA and CDR2 is FQGTGA. CDR3 amino acids: CASSFRLRDTQYF. As DNA, the CDR3 is TGTGCCAGCAGCTTCAGACTCCGAGATACGCAGTATTTT.

The chain joins TRBV2 to TRBJ1-5, with D perhaps TRBD1 (5 bases). The CDR3 extends over 15 amino acids. Per the germline V gene, CDR1 is SNHLY and CDR2 is FYNNEI. With 3 bases removed from V and 7 bases from J, the gap between germline ends came to 16 bases. This chain's CDR3 is CASSDMKGDSQPQHF. The CDR3 DNA reads TGTGCCAGCAGTGATATGAAAGGGGATTCGCAGCCCCAGCATTTT.

The chain carries TRBV6-5 and TRBJ2-2; TRBD1 matches 7 bases. V trimming: 2 bases; J trimming: 2 bases; junction bases outside the gene matches: 5. Germline assignment: CDR1 MNHEY and CDR2 SVGAGI. The CDR3 has 16 residues. The CDR3 spells CASSYETGSNTGELFF. DNA of the CDR3: TGTGCCAGCAGTTACGAGACAGGGAGTAACACCGGGGAGCTGTTTTTT.

The rearrangement uses TRBV30 and TRBJ1-2, with a tentative D call TRBD1 (6 bases). Trimming removed 0 bases at V and 3 bases at J, with 17 bases between. The CDR3 sequence is 16 residues long. Germline V gene data show CDR1 as GTSNPN and CDR2 as SVGIG (reference sequence). The CDR3 reads CAWSVTLAGEDYGYTF. In DNA form, the CDR3 reads TGTGCCTGGAGTGTAACTCTGGCAGGGGAGGACTATGGCTACACCTTC.

The V gene is TRBV6-1, the J gene TRBJ1-2; D not resolved. Germline V lookup: CDR1 MNHNS, CDR2 SASEGT. The ends were cut back, 2 bases at V and 1 base at J, with 11 bases in the middle. The CDR3 extends over 15 amino acids. The CDR3 nucleotides are TGTGCCAGCAGTGAATTTCCGTCGGGTAACTATGGCTACACCTTC. Translation: CASSEFPSGNYGYTF.

This rearrangement joins TRBV27 to TRBJ1-2; no reliable D call. V dropped 6 bases and J dropped 2 bases, with 10 bases sitting between them. Germline V gives CDR1 MNHEY, CDR2 SMNVEV (reference sequence). The CDR3 consists of 13 residues. The CDR3 here is CASRAGLNYGYTF. Here the CDR3 DNA reads TGTGCCAGCAGAGCAGGACTGAACTATGGCTACACCTTC.

The gene calls are TRBV9 and TRBJ1-2, with D unresolved. The CDR3 extends over 15 amino acids. Looked up from germline, CDR1 is SGDLS and CDR2 is YYNGEE. V was pared by 1 base and J by 8 bases, with 18 bases between. CDR3 protein: CASSVLSFGQEGYTF. The CDR3 DNA is TGTGCCAGCAGCGTACTTTCTTTTGGGCAGGAAGGCTACACCTTC.

The rearrangement joins TRBV7-9 to TRBJ2-1, with 9 bases that match TRBD1. This CDR3 spans 17 amino acids. The V and J ends lost 2 bases and 4 bases, in that order; junction bases with no gene match: 9. The germline V gene has CDR1 SEHNR and CDR2 FQNEAQ (reference sequence). CDR3 DNA: TGTGCCAGCAGCTTAAGGGCCCCGGGACAGGGTTACAATGAGCAGTTCTTC. Translation: CASSLRAPGQGYNEQFF.

This clone was seen a handful of times. The chain recombines TRBV7-3 with TRBJ1-1, with D hard to call. The CDR3 sequence is 13 residues long. Germline V gene sequence: CDR1 SGHTA, CDR2 FQGTGA. Trimming took 2 bases from V and 1 from J, leaving 5 bases between them. This CDR3 is CASSLGANTEAFF. CDR3 coding DNA: TGTGCCAGCAGCTTAGGAGCGAACACTGAAGCTTTCTTT.